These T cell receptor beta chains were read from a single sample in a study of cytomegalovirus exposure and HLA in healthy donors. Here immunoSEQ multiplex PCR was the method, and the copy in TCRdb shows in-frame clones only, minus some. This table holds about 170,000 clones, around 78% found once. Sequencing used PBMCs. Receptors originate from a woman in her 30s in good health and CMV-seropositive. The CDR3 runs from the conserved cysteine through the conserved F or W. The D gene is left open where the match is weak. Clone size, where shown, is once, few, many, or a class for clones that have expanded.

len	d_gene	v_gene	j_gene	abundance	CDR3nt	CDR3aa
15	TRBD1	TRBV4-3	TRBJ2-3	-	TGCGCCAGCAGCCAAGAAGGGACAGGGGTGGATACGCAGTATTTT	CASSQEGTGVDTQYF
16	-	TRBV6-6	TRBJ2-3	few	TGTGCCAGCAGTCGCCCAGGGTCCGCTAGCACAGATACGCAGTATTTT	CASSRPGSASTDTQYF
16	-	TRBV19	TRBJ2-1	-	TGTGCCAGTACTTATTCCACGGGGAACTCCTACAATGAGCAGTTCTTC	CASTYSTGNSYNEQFF
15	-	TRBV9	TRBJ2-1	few	TGTGCCAGCAGCCCCCGGGTAAGGGGGGGCAATGAGCAGTTCTTC	CASSPRVRGGNEQFF
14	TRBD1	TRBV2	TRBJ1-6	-	TGTGCCAGCAGCACCGGGACAGGTCTTGGGCCCCTCCACTTT	CASSTGTGLGPLHF
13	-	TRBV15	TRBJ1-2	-	TGTGCCACCAGCAGGCATCGGGAGGGGGGCTACACCTTC	CATSRHREGGYTF
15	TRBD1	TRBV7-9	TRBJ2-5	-	TGTGCCAGCAGCTTAGAAACAGGGGGATCAGAGACCCAGTACTTC	CASSLETGGSETQYF
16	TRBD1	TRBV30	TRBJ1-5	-	TGTGCCTGGAGTGAGGACAGGGGAATGGCCAATCAGCCCCAGCATTTT	CAWSEDRGMANQPQHF
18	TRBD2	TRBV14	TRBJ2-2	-	TGTGCCAGCAGCCCTCGGACTAGCGGGAGGCTGAACACCGGGGAGCTGTTTTTT	CASSPRTSGRLNTGELFF
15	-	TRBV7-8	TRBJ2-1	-	TGTGCCAGCAGCTTACTCACCGGGTCCTACAATGAGCAGTTCTTC	CASSLLTGSYNEQFF
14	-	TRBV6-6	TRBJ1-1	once	TGTGCCAGCACCCTACCTGGGGGGAGGACTGAAGCTTTCTTT	CASTLPGGRTEAFF
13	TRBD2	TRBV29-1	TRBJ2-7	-	TGCAGCGGACTAGCGGGAGAGGGCTACGAGCAGTACTTC	CSGLAGEGYEQYF
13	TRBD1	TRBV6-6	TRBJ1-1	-	TGTGCCAGCATTAGAAAGGGGGCTAATGAAGCTTTCTTT	CASIRKGANEAFF
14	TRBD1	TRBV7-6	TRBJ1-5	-	TGTGCCAGCAGCTCACAGGGGGCGGATCAGCCCCAGCATTTT	CASSSQGADQPQHF
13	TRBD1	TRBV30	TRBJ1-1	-	TGTGCCTGGAAATTGACAGGGGCGACTGAAGCTTTCTTT	CAWKLTGATEAFF
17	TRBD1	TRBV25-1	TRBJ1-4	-	TGTGCCAGCAGTCAAAGGACAGGGGGCACAGAAGGGGGAAAACTGTTTTTT	CASSQRTGGTEGGKLFF
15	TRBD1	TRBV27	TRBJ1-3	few	TGTGCCAGCAGTCCGACAGGGATTCCTGGAAACACCATATATTTT	CASSPTGIPGNTIYF
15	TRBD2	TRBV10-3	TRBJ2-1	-	TGTGCCATCAGTGAGTCTCCAGCGGGGTACAATGAGCAGTTCTTC	CAISESPAGYNEQFF
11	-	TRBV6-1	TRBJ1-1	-	TGTGCCAGCAGACATAACACTGAAGCTTTCTTT	CASRHNTEAFF
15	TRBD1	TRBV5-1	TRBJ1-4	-	TGCGCCAGCAGCTTGGCCGGGACAGAGAGCGGAAAACTGTTTTTT	CASSLAGTESGKLFF
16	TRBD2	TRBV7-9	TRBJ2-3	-	TGTGCCAGCAGCTCCACGACTAGCGGGCGCACAGATACGCAGTATTTT	CASSSTTSGRTDTQYF
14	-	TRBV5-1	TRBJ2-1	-	TGCGCCAGCAGCCGGGACTTCACCTACAATGAGCAGTTCTTC	CASSRDFTYNEQFF
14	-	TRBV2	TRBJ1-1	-	TGTGCCAGGCGGATCGGACAGCCCGGCACTGAAGCTTTCTTT	CARRIGQPGTEAFF
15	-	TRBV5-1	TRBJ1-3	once	TGCGCCAGCAGCTTGGGGGCAGCCCAGGACTGCGCCATATATTTT	CASSLGAAQDCAIYF
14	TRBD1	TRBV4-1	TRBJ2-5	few	TGCGCCAGCAGCCACGGACAGGGACAAGAGACCCAGTACTTC	CASSHGQGQETQYF
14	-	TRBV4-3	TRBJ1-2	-	TGCGCCAGCAGCCAAGCCCTGGGCACTGGTGGCTACACCTTC	CASSQALGTGGYTF
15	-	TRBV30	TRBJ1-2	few	TGTGCCTGGAGTAATAACAGGGCATACGGCTATGGCTACACCTTC	CAWSNNRAYGYGYTF
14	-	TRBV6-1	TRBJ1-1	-	TGTGCCAGCGGTACAGGGCAGGGAGGGCTTGAAGCTTTCTTT	CASGTGQGGLEAFF
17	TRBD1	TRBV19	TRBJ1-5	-	TGTGCCAGTAGTATTTTGGGGGACAGTGCTTTGGGTCAGCCCCAGCATTTT	CASSILGDSALGQPQHF
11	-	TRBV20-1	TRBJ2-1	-	TGCAGTGCCACACTAGAGGGTAAGCAGTTCTTC	CSATLEGKQFF
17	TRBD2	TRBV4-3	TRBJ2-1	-	TGCGCCAGCAGCCAAGATCGGGCTAGCGGGAGTTACAATGAGCAGTTCTTC	CASSQDRASGSYNEQFF
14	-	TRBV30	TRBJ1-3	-	TGTGCCTGGAGTGTAATGGGAGTCCTAAACACCATATATTTT	CAWSVMGVLNTIYF
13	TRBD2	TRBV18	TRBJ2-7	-	TGTGCCAGCTCAATAACTAGCGGCTACGAGCAGTACTTC	CASSITSGYEQYF
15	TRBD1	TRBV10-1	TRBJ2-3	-	TGCGCCAGCAGTGACGGACAGGGTTTCACAGATACGCAGTATTTT	CASSDGQGFTDTQYF
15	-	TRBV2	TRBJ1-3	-	TGTGCCAGCAGTGTGTCCCGGGAGGTTGGAAACACCATATATTTT	CASSVSREVGNTIYF
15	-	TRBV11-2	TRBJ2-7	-	TGTGCCAGCAACTTATTGGGGGCGGCCTCCTACGAGCAGTACTTC	CASNLLGAASYEQYF
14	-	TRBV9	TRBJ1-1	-	TGTGCCAGCAGCGCCCTAGACCGCTACACTGAAGCTTTCTTT	CASSALDRYTEAFF
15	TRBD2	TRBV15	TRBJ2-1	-	TGTGCCACCAGCAGGGCTAGCGGGGCCTACAATGAGCAGTTCTTC	CATSRASGAYNEQFF
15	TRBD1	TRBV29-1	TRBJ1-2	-	TGCAGCGTTGAAGATCGGGGGGGACAGGGGTTTGGCTACACCTTC	CSVEDRGGQGFGYTF
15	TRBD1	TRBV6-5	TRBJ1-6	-	TGTGCCAGCAGTTACGGGGACAGGGCGAATTCACCCCTCCACTTT	CASSYGDRANSPLHF
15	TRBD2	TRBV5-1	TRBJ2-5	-	TGCGCCAGCAGCTTGTGGAGCGGGATCCAAGAGACCCAGTACTTC	CASSLWSGIQETQYF
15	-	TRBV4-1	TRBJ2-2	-	TGCGCCAGCAGCCAAGAGGGGCAGAAACCCGGGGAGCTGTTTTTT	CASSQEGQKPGELFF
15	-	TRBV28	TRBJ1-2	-	TGTGCCAGCAGTCCTCGTTTGGGGAGGAACTATGGCTACACCTTC	CASSPRLGRNYGYTF
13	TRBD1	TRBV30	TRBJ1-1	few	TGTGCCTGGAGTGTAAGGGGACAGGGGGTCTCTTTCTTT	CAWSVRGQGVSFF
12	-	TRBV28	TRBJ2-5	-	TGTGCCAGCAGAGGGGGCCAAGAGACCCAGTACTTC	CASRGGQETQYF